Each of the 20 T cell receptor beta chains below was sequenced from the same sample in a study of human T cells and chemical hapten exposure. MiXCR, applied by TCRdb to the RACE reads, yields one record per CDR3 protein. This sample carries about 92,000 distinct CDR3 sequences, roughly 11% of them seen once, and the ten largest clones take around 1.1%. Documented time point: patch test 3, about 24 weeks after DPC sensitization. Treatment meaning: therapeutic diphenylcyclopropenone sensitization with weekly scalp DPC. Sequences were derived from whole blood, sampled in connection with sensitization to the hapten diphenylcyclopropenone (DPC). These receptors were collected from a woman aged 25-40 years with alopecia areata. Some clones in this sample may be carry-over from other donors' samples.

This clonotype was seen a few times. The chain recombines TRBV11-1 with TRBJ2-4; 8 bases align to TRBD2. V lost 4 bases, J lost 9 bases, and 8 bases stayed unmatched. The CDR3 totals 14 residues. CDR1 and CDR2 (germline): SGHAT, FQDESV (reference sequence). The CDR3 loop is CASSSAGALPIQYF. The CDR3 DNA reads as TGTGCCAGCAGCTCAGCGGGGGCCTTACCCATTCAGTACTTC.

This clonotype was observed a handful of times. The chain is built from TRBV7-9 and TRBJ2-3, with 12 bases lining up with TRBD2. The CDR3 has 15 residues. Germline values: CDR1 SEHNR, CDR2 FQNEAQ (reference sequence). Losses at the gene ends were 3 bases for V and 5 bases for J; bases not matched to a gene: 3. CDR3 bases: TGTGCCAGCAGCTTGACTAGCGGGAGTGGAGATACGCAGTATTTT. Encoded protein: CASSLTSGSGDTQYF. Variable domain in full (rest from reference TRBV7-9 and TRBJ2-3): DTGVSQNPRHKITKRGQNVTFRCDPISEHNRLYWYRQTLGQGPEFLTYFQNEAQLEKSRLLSDRFSAERPKGSFSTLEIQRTEQGDSAMYLCASSLTSGSGDTQYFGPGTRLTVL.

This rearrangement joins TRBV29-1 to TRBJ1-5; TRBD1 might be the D (6 bases). The germline CDR1 and CDR2 sequences are SQVTM and ANQGSEA. V dropped 4 bases and J dropped 4 bases, with 11 bases sitting between them. This CDR3 is 13 amino acids long. CDR3 residues: CSVAGGFNQPQHF. CDR3 bases: TGCAGCGTTGCCGGGGGCTTTAATCAGCCCCAGCATTTT.

This chain joins TRBV10-3 and TRBJ1-6, with no clear D. The ends were cut back, 10 bases at V and 8 bases at J, with 24 bases in the middle. CDR3 length: 16 residues. Germline CDR1 ENHRY, CDR2 SYGVKD. The CDR3 nucleotides are TGTGCCAGCAAAACTCCCGGGTTGGAGGGATATTCACCCCTCCACTTT. This translates into CASKTPGLEGYSPLHF.

This clonotype showed up many times. J is TRBJ2-1 and V is TRBV10-3, with 12 bases identical to TRBD1. The length of the CDR3 is 15 residues. V shed 5 bases, J shed 9 bases, and the junction held 8 bases outside the gene matches. Germline CDR1 is ENHRY and CDR2 is SYGVKD. The CDR3 sequence: CAISPPGQGAGEQFF. DNA for the CDR3: TGTGCCATCAGTCCGCCGGGACAGGGGGCCGGTGAGCAGTTCTTC.

This clonotype occurred many times. J is TRBJ1-5 and V is TRBV6-2 or TRBV6-3; TRBD1 matches at 7 bases. Looked up from germline, CDR1 is MNHEY and CDR2 is SVGEGT. The CDR3 has 16 amino acids. V shed 6 bases and J 2 bases; nucleotides not matched to a gene: 10. The CDR3 DNA is TGTGCCAGCAGACCACAGGGGATTATGCGCAATCAGCCCCAGCATTTT. It specifies CASRPQGIMRNQPQHF.

This clonotype was recorded many times. The chain is built from TRBV27 and TRBJ2-2; D remains ambiguous. This CDR3 spans 16 amino acids. V lost 3 bases and J 1 base, leaving 12 bases between the germline ends. Germline CDR1 MNHEY, CDR2 SMNVEV (reference sequence). The chain's CDR3 is CASSFRLTGNTGELFF. CDR3 DNA sequence: TGTGCCAGCAGTTTCAGGTTAACCGGGAACACCGGGGAGCTGTTTTTT.

Ten or more counts support this clonotype. The chain has TRBV29-1 and TRBJ1-5, with TRBD1 matching over 8 bases. The germline V gene has CDR1 SQVTM and CDR2 ANQGSEA. This CDR3 contains 13 residues. V dropped 4 bases and J dropped 6; count of bases not matched to a gene: 5. Here the CDR3 DNA reads TGCAGCGTTGGGCAGGGGGCCGGTCAGCCCCAGCATTTT. Translating gives CSVGQGAGQPQHF.

This sequence joins TRBV3-1 and TRBJ2-1; D remains unclear. The V and J ends lost 4 bases and 5 bases respectively, with 6 bases between them. The CDR3 extends over 12 amino acids. Germline loops: CDR1 LGHDT, CDR2 YNNKEL (reference sequence). The CDR3 DNA reads as TGTGCCAGCAGCCGGGTAAACAATGAGCAGTTCTTC. Protein sequence: CASSRVNNEQFF.

This clonotype came up many times. This chain connects TRBV6-4 to TRBJ2-3; 10 bases are a match to TRBD2. The length of the CDR3 is 16 residues. CDR1 is MRHNA and CDR2 is SNTAGT in the germline V gene. The J segment lost 4 bases and the V segment lost 0 bases, leaving 4 bases of the junction unmatched. CDR3 DNA: TGTGCCAGCAGTGACTCCACCAGCGGGGGGGCAGATACGCAGTATTTT. This sequence encodes CASSDSTSGGADTQYF.

J is TRBJ2-1 and V is TRBV6-2 or TRBV6-3; a weak D match, TRBD1 (5 bases). In germline, CDR1 is MNHEY, CDR2 SVGEGT. There are 17 residues in the CDR3. Trimming left V 6 bases short and J 5 bases short, with 23 bases between. The CDR3 here is CASSAPRPRTRNNEQFF. DNA of the CDR3: TGTGCCAGCAGCGCCCCACGACCGAGGACACGAAACAATGAGCAGTTCTTC.

Note on this clonotype: Since a much larger clone is just one base distant, this may be a read error. The chain carries TRBV28 and TRBJ2-7; the D is unclear. Germline-derived CDR1 and CDR2 are MDHEN and SYDVKM. This CDR3 comprises 12 residues. CDR3 sequence (DNA): TGTGTCAGCAGTTTAAAGGGCTACGAGCAGTACTTC. This gives the protein CVSSLKGYEQYF.

The chain recombines TRBV29-1 with TRBJ1-1; D perhaps matches TRBD1 (6 bases). Germline assignment: CDR1 SQVTM and CDR2 ANQGSEA. The CDR3 consists of 13 residues. Trimming stripped 5 bases from V and 6 bases from J, with 16 bases between. This chain's CDR3 is CSVQPQGRPEAFF. CDR3 sequence (DNA): TGCAGCGTTCAGCCGCAGGGGCGCCCTGAAGCTTTCTTT. The full variable domain, completed using reference TRBV29-1 and TRBJ1-1, is SAVISQKPSRDICQRGTSLTIQCQVDSQVTMMFWYRQQPGQSLTLIATANQGSEATYESGFVIDKFPISRPNLTFSTLTVSNMSPEDSSIYLCSVQPQGRPEAFFGQGTRLTVV.

This clonotype came up many times. The chain joins TRBV2 to TRBJ1-5; TRBD1 aligns across 9 bases. Germline V gene data show CDR1 as SNHLY and CDR2 as FYNNEI. V was clipped by 6 bases and J by 6 bases; unmatched bases: 3. This CDR3 has 13 residues. The CDR3 nucleotides are TGTGCCAGCAGGGGGACAGGGATTCAGCCCCAGCATTTT. The encoded protein is CASRGTGIQPQHF.

The chain links TRBV7-2 to TRBJ1-1; D call uncertain. V was clipped by 5 bases and J by 3 bases, with 16 bases between them. This CDR3 spans 15 amino acids. Germline CDR1 and CDR2: SGHTA and FQGNSA. CDR3 in amino acids: CASSDGRASYTEAFF. CDR3 nucleotide sequence: TGTGCCAGCAGCGACGGTAGGGCCTCCTACACTGAAGCTTTCTTT.

The chain uses TRBV7-6 and TRBJ2-2; D not certain. Germline CDR1 reads SGHVS; CDR2 reads FNYEAQ. With 3 bases removed from V and 4 bases from J, the gap between germline ends came to 3 bases. The CDR3 runs 12 residues. CDR3 sequence reads: CASSLITGELFF. CDR3 sequence (DNA): TGTGCCAGCAGCTTGATCACCGGGGAGCTGTTTTTT.

V and J are TRBV5-6 and TRBJ2-3, with 9 bases aligning to TRBD1. The ends lost 5 bases at V and 4 bases at J; junction bases unmatched: 5. The CDR3 covers 14 residues. The germline gives CDR1 SGHDT, CDR2 YYEEEE. CDR3 DNA: TGTGCCAGCAGGGGACAGGGTATGGCAGATACGCAGTATTTT. It translates to CASRGQGMADTQYF.

This clonotype was recorded at least ten times. This chain uses TRBV28 with TRBJ2-5; maybe TRBD1 (5 bases). The germline V gene has CDR1 MDHEN and CDR2 SYDVKM. Between the trimmed V and J ends, which lost 11 bases and 5 bases, there was a span of 21 bases. The CDR3 consists of 14 residues. The CDR3 DNA reads as TGTGCCGTCATCATCGGGCAGGGAAGCGAGACCCAGTACTTC. It encodes CAVIIGQGSETQYF. The variable domain in full, with the rest retrieved from reference TRBV28 and TRBJ2-5, is DVKVTQSSRYLVKRTGEKVFLECVQDMDHENMFWYRQDPGLGLRLIYFSYDVKMKEKGDIPEGYSVSREKKERFSLILESASTNQTSMYLCAVIIGQGSETQYFGPGTRLLVL.

This clonotype was counted ten times or more. The DNA of the CDR3 is TGTGCCAGCAGCGTATCTGAAGAGCGGGGGCTTAACACCGGGGAGCTGTTTTTT. Protein sequence: CASSVSEERGLNTGELFF. The chain uses TRBV9 and TRBJ2-2; 8 bases are a match to TRBD2. CDR1 and CDR2 (germline): SGDLS, YYNGEE. The CDR3 is made up of 18 amino acids. J lost 2 bases, V lost 1 base, and 10 bases had no gene match.

This clonotype was detected a few times. The chain recombines TRBV7-2 with TRBJ2-7; possible D gene TRBD2, 6 bases. The V and J ends lost 1 base and 5 bases respectively, with 18 bases between them. The length of the CDR3 is 16 residues. The germline gives CDR1 SGHTA, CDR2 FQGNSA. The CDR3 sequence: CASSLVLRRGIDEQYF. The CDR3 nucleotides read TGTGCCAGCAGCTTAGTTCTAAGGCGGGGTATCGACGAGCAGTACTTC. Full variable domain (missing parts from reference TRBV7-2 and TRBJ2-7): GAGVSQSPSNKVTEKGKDVELRCDPISGHTALYWYRQSLGQGLEFLIYFQGNSAPDKSGLPSDRFSAERTGGSVSTLTIQRTQQEDSAVYLCASSLVLRRGIDEQYFGPGTRLTVT.